Ten or more counts support the clone carrying this T cell receptor (beta chain). Antigen specificity is unknown. It was from around 20,000 to 990,000 sorted cells, with 10%, 30% or 50% RNA, that naive CD8 libraries came. This sample is drawn from a study of molecular identifiers for immune sequencing clone quantification. TCRdb recomputed calls from the PCR reads with MiXCR, one row per CDR3 protein. Of some 93,000 distinct CDR3 sequences listed, around a fifth were seen once; the top ten hold more than 0.85%. The CDR3 totals 12 residues. V was clipped by 5 bases and J by 8 bases, with 9 bases between them. Germline V gene data show CDR1 as MNHNY and CDR2 as SVGAGI (reference sequence). General study results and limits: Same-barcode identical TCR molecules could make highly expanded clones look smaller than they are.

The sequenced sample was naive CD8+ T cells from blood, with Jurkat cell RNA spiked in. Indicated subset: FACS-sorted CD8+CD4-CCR7+CD45RA+ naive T cells. This clonotype was sampled from a human donor in good health. Some libraries in this study had Jurkat cell RNA spiked in. The V gene is TRBV6-6, the J gene TRBJ2-2, with D tentatively TRBD2 (5 bases). The CDR3 DNA sequence: TGTGCCAGCAGTCCATGGGAGGGGGAGCTGTTTTTT. Amino acids: CASSPWEGELFF.